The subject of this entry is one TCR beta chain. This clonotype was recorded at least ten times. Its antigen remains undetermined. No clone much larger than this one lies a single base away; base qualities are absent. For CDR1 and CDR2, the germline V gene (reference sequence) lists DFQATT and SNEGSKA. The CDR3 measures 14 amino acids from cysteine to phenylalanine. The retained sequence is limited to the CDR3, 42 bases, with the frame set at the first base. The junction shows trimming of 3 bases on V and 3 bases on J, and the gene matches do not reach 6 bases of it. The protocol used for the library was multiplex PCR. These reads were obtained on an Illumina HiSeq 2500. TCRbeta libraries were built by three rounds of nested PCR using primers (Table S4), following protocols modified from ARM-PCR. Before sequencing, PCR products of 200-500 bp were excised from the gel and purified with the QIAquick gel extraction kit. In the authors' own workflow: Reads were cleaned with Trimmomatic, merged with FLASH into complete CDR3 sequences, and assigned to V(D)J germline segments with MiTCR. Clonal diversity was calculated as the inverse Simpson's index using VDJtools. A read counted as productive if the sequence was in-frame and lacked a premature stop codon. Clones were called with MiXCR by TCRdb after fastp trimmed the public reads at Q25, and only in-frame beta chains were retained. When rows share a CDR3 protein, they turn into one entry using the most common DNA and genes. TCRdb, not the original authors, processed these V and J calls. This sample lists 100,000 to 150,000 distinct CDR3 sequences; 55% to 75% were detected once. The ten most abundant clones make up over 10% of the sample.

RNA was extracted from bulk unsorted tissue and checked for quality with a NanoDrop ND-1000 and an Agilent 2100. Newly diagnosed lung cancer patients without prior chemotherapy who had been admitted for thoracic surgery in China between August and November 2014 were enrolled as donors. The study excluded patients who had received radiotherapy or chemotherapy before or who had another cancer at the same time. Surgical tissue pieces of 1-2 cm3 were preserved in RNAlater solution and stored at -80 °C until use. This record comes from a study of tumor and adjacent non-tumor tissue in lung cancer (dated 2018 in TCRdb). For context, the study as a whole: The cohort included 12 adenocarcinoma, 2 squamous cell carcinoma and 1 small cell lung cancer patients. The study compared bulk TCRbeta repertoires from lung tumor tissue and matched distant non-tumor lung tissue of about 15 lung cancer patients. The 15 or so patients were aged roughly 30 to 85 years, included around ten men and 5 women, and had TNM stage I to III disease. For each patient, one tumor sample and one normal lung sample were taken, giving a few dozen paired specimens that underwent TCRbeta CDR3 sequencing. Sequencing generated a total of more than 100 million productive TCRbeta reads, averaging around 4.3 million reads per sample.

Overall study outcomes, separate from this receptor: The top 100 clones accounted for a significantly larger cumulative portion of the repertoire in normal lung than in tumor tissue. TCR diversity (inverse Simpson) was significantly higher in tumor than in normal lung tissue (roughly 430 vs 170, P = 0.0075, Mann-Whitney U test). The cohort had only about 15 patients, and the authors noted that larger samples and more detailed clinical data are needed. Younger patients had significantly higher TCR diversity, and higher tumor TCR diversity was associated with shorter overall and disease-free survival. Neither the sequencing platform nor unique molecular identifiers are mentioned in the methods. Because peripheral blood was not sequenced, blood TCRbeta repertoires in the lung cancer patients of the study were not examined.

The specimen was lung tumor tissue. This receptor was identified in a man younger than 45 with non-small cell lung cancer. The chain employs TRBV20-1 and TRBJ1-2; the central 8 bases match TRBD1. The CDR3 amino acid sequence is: CSARGTGVDYGYTF. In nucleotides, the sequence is TGCAGTGCTAGGGGGACAGGCGTAGACTATGGCTACACCTTC.